A selection of T cell receptor beta chains follows, all from one sample in a study of cytomegalovirus exposure and HLA in healthy donors. Using immunoSEQ multiplex PCR, the repertoire was profiled, and TCRdb retains in-frame clones only, with some absent. The data show roughly 150,000 clones, 78% seen once. Sequencing was carried out using PBMCs. Receptors originate from a woman between 35 and 50 years old in good health and CMV-seropositive. Each CDR3 is given with its conserved first and last residue. The D gene is left open where the match is weak. Expanded clones are given a class, and other clones once, few, many or no size at all.

>TRBJ2-1|TRBV6-5|few|NA
CASSRFGSYNEQFF
TGTGCCAGCAGCCGCTTCGGTTCCTACAATGAGCAGTTCTTC
>TRBJ1-1|TRBV19|NA|NA
CASSIDINTEAFF
TGTGCCAGTAGTATAGACATCAACACTGAAGCTTTCTTT
>TRBJ2-1|TRBV6-1|NA|NA
CASKWSSYNEQFF
TGTGCCAGCAAGTGGAGCTCCTACAATGAGCAGTTCTTC
>TRBJ1-2|TRBV19|NA|NA
CASSIEGASGYTF
TGTGCCAGTAGTATAGAGGGGGCATCGGGCTACACCTTC
>TRBJ2-7|TRBV5-5|NA|TRBD1
CASSLGQGSYEQYF
TGTGCCAGCAGCTTGGGACAGGGATCGTACGAGCAGTACTTC
>TRBJ1-1|TRBV6-4|NA|TRBD1
CASSPTGANTEAFF
TGTGCCAGCAGCCCGACAGGGGCGAACACTGAAGCTTTCTTT
>TRBJ2-5|TRBV7-9|few|NA
CASSLTMVETQYF
TGTGCCAGCAGCTTAACTATGGTAGAGACCCAGTACTTC
>TRBJ2-3|TRBV2|few|TRBD1
CASSAFGTGTDTQYF
TGTGCCAGCAGTGCGTTCGGGACAGGCACAGATACGCAGTATTTT
>TRBJ2-5|TRBV5-1|NA|TRBD2
CASSPGLAGQETQYF
TGCGCCAGCAGTCCTGGACTAGCGGGCCAAGAGACCCAGTACTTC
>TRBJ2-3|TRBV11-2|NA|TRBD1
CASSSDRGDTQYF
TGTGCCAGCAGCTCGGACAGGGGAGATACGCAGTATTTT
>TRBJ2-7|TRBV9|NA|TRBD1
CASSATGGSPYEQYF
TGTGCCAGCAGCGCGACAGGGGGCTCGCCCTACGAGCAGTACTTC
>TRBJ2-6|TRBV10-3|NA|NA
CAISDPGDSNVLTF
TGTGCCATCAGTGATCCGGGGGACAGTAACGTCCTGACTTTC
>TRBJ1-1|TRBV4-1|NA|NA
CASSQERGGRVGNTEAFF
TGCGCCAGCAGCCAAGAGAGGGGAGGGAGGGTGGGGAACACTGAAGCTTTCTTT
>TRBJ2-1|TRBV2|few|TRBD2
CARSSGRTNEQFF
TGTGCCAGATCTAGCGGGAGAACAAATGAGCAGTTCTTC
>TRBJ1-5|TRBV6-6|NA|NA
CASSYSGEGQPQHF
TGTGCCAGCAGTTACTCAGGGGAGGGTCAGCCCCAGCATTTT
>TRBJ2-3|TRBV27|NA|NA
CASKMTGQRRTDTQYF
TGTGCCAGCAAGATGACAGGCCAACGTCGCACAGATACGCAGTATTTT
>TRBJ2-1|TRBV28|NA|TRBD1
CASSSSDRGFVIPNEQFF
TGTGCCAGCAGTTCGTCGGACAGGGGATTCGTTATTCCTAATGAGCAGTTCTTC
>TRBJ2-2|TRBV7-6|NA|NA
CSSSLYLTGNTGELFF
TGTTCCAGCAGCTTATACTTAACAGGGAACACCGGGGAGCTGTTTTTT
>TRBJ2-7|TRBV28|NA|NA
CASSPGFRQYF
TGTGCCAGCAGTCCCGGTTTTAGGCAGTACTTC
>TRBJ2-3|TRBV6-4|NA|TRBD1
CASSPTGVADTQYF
TGTGCCAGCAGTCCCACAGGGGTGGCAGATACGCAGTATTTT
>TRBJ2-7|TRBV5-1|once|NA
CARSLAAGGNYEQYF
TGCGCCCGCAGCTTGGCCGCGGGTGGCAACTACGAGCAGTACTTC
>TRBJ2-7|TRBV7-9|NA|TRBD1
CASSLVDRDHEQYF
TGTGCCAGCAGCTTAGTTGACAGGGACCACGAGCAGTACTTC
>TRBJ1-2|TRBV11-2|NA|TRBD1
CASSFTGERGGYTF
TGTGCCAGCAGCTTTACAGGGGAGAGGGGCGGCTACACCTTC
>TRBJ2-1|TRBV5-4|NA|NA
CASRTANLNEQFF
TGTGCCAGCAGGACAGCGAATCTCAATGAGCAGTTCTTC
>TRBJ1-5|TRBV19|NA|TRBD1
CASRGQGRNQPQHF
TGTGCCAGTAGGGGACAGGGTCGCAATCAGCCCCAGCATTTT
>TRBJ2-1|TRBV19|NA|NA
CASSILARGAYNEQFF
TGTGCCAGTAGTATTCTCGCCAGGGGAGCCTACAATGAGCAGTTCTTC
>TRBJ1-1|TRBV9|once|TRBD1
CASSRGTANTEAFF
TGTGCCAGCAGCAGGGGGACAGCGAACACTGAAGCTTTCTTT
>TRBJ1-4|TRBV5-1|NA|NA
CASSDGQPNEKLFF
TGCGCCAGCAGCGATGGACAGCCTAATGAAAAACTGTTTTTT
>TRBJ1-4|TRBV2|few|TRBD1
CASRPLPGQGTNEKLFF
TGTGCCAGCAGGCCTCTCCCCGGACAGGGGACTAATGAAAAACTGTTTTTT
>TRBJ2-3|TRBV5-1|once|NA
CASSYSTDTQYF
TGCGCCAGCAGTTACTCCACAGATACGCAGTATTTT
>TRBJ1-3|TRBV28|few|TRBD1
CASSLDRVGNTIYF
TGTGCCAGCAGTCTGGACAGGGTGGGAAACACCATATATTTT
>TRBJ2-7|TRBV6-6|NA|TRBD1
CASSYSGGLGYEQYF
TGTGCCAGCAGTTACTCAGGGGGCTTGGGCTACGAGCAGTACTTC
>TRBJ1-1|TRBV10-3|once|NA
CATSGMNTEAFF
TGTGCCACTTCCGGGATGAACACTGAAGCTTTCTTT
>TRBJ2-4|TRBV30|NA|TRBD2
CAWRHPGEEREETKNIQYF
TGTGCCTGGAGGCACCCCGGGGAGGAGCGGGAGGAGACCAAAAACATTCAGTACTTC
>TRBJ2-3|TRBV15|NA|NA
CATSRDSGTDTQYF
TGTGCCACCAGCAGAGATAGCGGCACAGATACGCAGTATTTT
>TRBJ2-5|TRBV21-1|NA|NA
CASSSDRDKKTQYF
TGTGCCAGCAGCAGCGACCGGGACAAAAAGACCCAGTACTTC
>TRBJ1-2|TRBV27|few|NA
CASSLSWGGGYTF
TGTGCCAGCAGTTTATCATGGGGAGGTGGCTACACCTTC
>TRBJ1-2|TRBV6-1|NA|NA
CASRQMGSYTF
TGTGCCAGCCGACAGATGGGGAGCTACACCTTC
>TRBJ1-2|TRBV4-2|NA|TRBD1
CASSQDHGRGYGYTF
TGTGCCAGCAGCCAAGATCATGGCAGGGGGTATGGCTACACCTTC
>TRBJ2-3|TRBV30|NA|NA
CAWSKGGGTDTQYF
TGTGCCTGGAGTAAAGGCGGTGGGACAGATACGCAGTATTTT
>TRBJ1-1|TRBV6-1|few|NA
CAMGSLVNTEAFF
TGTGCCATGGGCAGCCTCGTGAACACTGAAGCTTTCTTT
>TRBJ2-5|TRBV7-6|NA|NA
CASSLGGGRETQYF
TGTGCCAGCAGCTTAGGAGGAGGGCGGGAGACCCAGTACTTC
>TRBJ2-5|TRBV19|NA|NA
CASSMNQGGAGETQYF
TGTGCCAGTAGTATGAATCAAGGAGGGGCCGGGGAGACCCAGTACTTC
>TRBJ2-3|TRBV7-2|NA|TRBD2
CASSLVGRDTQYF
TGTGCCAGCAGCTTAGTCGGGAGGGATACGCAGTATTTT
>TRBJ2-6|TRBV5-1|NA|NA
CASSTNRDSGANVLTF
TGCGCCAGCTCGACTAACAGGGACTCTGGGGCCAACGTCCTGACTTTC
>TRBJ2-1|TRBV16|NA|NA
CASSQSVAETYNEQFF
TGTGCCAGCAGCCAATCGGTAGCAGAGACCTACAATGAGCAGTTCTTC
>TRBJ2-1|TRBV4-1|NA|TRBD2
CASSPRSPASGRSYNEQFF
TGCGCCAGCAGCCCCCGCTCCCCTGCTAGCGGGCGCTCCTACAATGAGCAGTTCTTC
>TRBJ2-7|TRBV6-5|NA|NA
CASSYAGVDYEQYF
TGTGCCAGCAGTTACGCGGGCGTAGACTACGAGCAGTACTTC
>TRBJ2-1|TRBV10-3|NA|TRBD2
CAISEMGLRNEQFF
TGTGCCATCAGTGAGATGGGACTACGAAATGAGCAGTTCTTC
>TRBJ2-2|TRBV6-6|NA|TRBD1
CASSRTGVAGELFF
TGTGCCAGCAGCCGGACAGGGGTGGCCGGGGAGCTGTTTTTT
>TRBJ2-7|TRBV4-1|NA|NA
CASSQRRDSYEQYF
TGCGCCAGCAGCCAACGTCGGGATTCCTACGAGCAGTACTTC
>TRBJ2-1|TRBV5-1|once|TRBD2
CASSLVAGGRRNEQFF
TGCGCCAGCAGCTTGGTAGCGGGAGGGCGTAGGAATGAGCAGTTCTTC
>TRBJ1-3|TRBV6-5|NA|NA
CASSYDAGSSGNTIYF
TGTGCCAGCAGTTACGATGCCGGGAGCTCTGGAAACACCATATATTTT
>TRBJ2-1|TRBV27|NA|TRBD2
CASSPRTSGRADEQFF
TGTGCCAGCAGTCCCCGGACTAGCGGGAGGGCCGATGAGCAGTTCTTC